These 17 T cell receptor beta chains were all obtained from the same sample, sequenced in a study of T cells in Graves' hyperthyroidism and ophthalmopathy. RNA transcripts served as the template for amplifying TCR beta CDR3 regions. The HTBI primer set was used in a first-round RT-PCR of the TCR CDR3. MiXCR was run by TCRdb on the multiplex PCR reads, yielding one entry per CDR3 protein. The profile covers about 400,000 distinct CDR3 sequences, with about 15% appearing a single time and 30% to 35% taken by the ten largest. Sequenced sample: blood. These receptors were obtained from a woman in her twenties or thirties with Graves' hyperthyroidism.

This clonotype was counted ten times or more. V and J are TRBV5-1 and TRBJ2-1; 8 bases match TRBD2. From germline, CDR1 is SGHRS and CDR2 YFSETQ. This CDR3 is built from 17 residues. Trimming removed 3 bases from V and 0 bases from J; junction bases left unmatched: 8. The CDR3 spells CASSSEGLASSYNEQFF. CDR3 bases: TGCGCCAGCAGCTCAGAAGGACTAGCCAGCTCCTACAATGAGCAGTTCTTC. The full variable domain, rest sourced from reference TRBV5-1 and TRBJ2-1, is KAGVTQTPRYLIKTRGQQVTLSCSPISGHRSVSWYQQTPGQGLQFLFEYFSETQRNKGNFPGRFSGRQFSNSRSEMNVSTLELGDSALYLCASSSEGLASSYNEQFFGPGTRLTVL.

This clonotype was counted at least ten times. This rearrangement joins TRBV5-8 to TRBJ1-3; 8 nucleotides align to TRBD1. Germline V gene lookup returns CDR1 SGHTS and CDR2 YDEGEE. V trimming: 3 bases; J trimming: 4 bases; junction bases outside the gene matches: 3. The CDR3 is 14 amino acids. CDR3 loop: CASSSGGNGNTIYF. The CDR3 DNA follows: TGTGCCAGCAGCTCAGGGGGCAACGGAAACACCATATATTTT.

This chain links TRBV3-1 with TRBJ2-1, with 10 bases that match TRBD2. Germline-derived CDR1 and CDR2 are LGHDT and YNNKEL (reference sequence). V lost 2 bases and J lost 6; bases outside the gene matches: 7. The CDR3 covers 16 residues. The chain's CDR3 is CASSQRISGRTNEQFF. The CDR3 DNA reads TGTGCCAGCAGCCAACGTATTAGCGGGAGGACCAATGAGCAGTTCTTC.

The CDR3 nucleotides are TGCAGTGCTCGTTCTGGGACTAGCGGGATTAGCGAGCAGTACTTC. Amino acid sequence: CSARSGTSGISEQYF. The chain is built from TRBV20-1 and TRBJ2-7; 13 nucleotides agree with TRBD2. CDR1 and CDR2 from the germline V gene are DFQATT and SNEGSKA (reference sequence). Losses at the gene ends were 5 bases for V and 6 bases for J; bases not matched to a gene: 10. The CDR3 is 15 amino acids.

In nucleotides, the CDR3 is TGTGCCAGCAGTCGCGGGACACTCCTCCACAATGAGCAGTTCTTC. Translated: CASSRGTLLHNEQFF. The chain uses TRBV6-1 and TRBJ2-1; D may be TRBD1 or TRBD2 (6 bases each). The V gene lost 5 bases and the J gene lost 5 bases, with 16 bases spanning the gap. The CDR3 extends over 15 amino acids. In germline, CDR1 is MNHNS, CDR2 SASEGT.

The genes are TRBV2 and TRBJ1-6, with D possibly TRBD1 on 5 matching bases. This CDR3 contains 15 residues. Germline V gene lookup returns CDR1 SNHLY and CDR2 FYNNEI. V was cut by 1 base and J by 2 bases, with 6 bases left in between. The CDR3 loop reads CASSEETAYNSPLHF. The CDR3 DNA sequence: TGTGCCAGCAGTGAAGAGACAGCCTATAATTCACCCCTCCACTTT.

The rearrangement links TRBV29-1 to TRBJ2-1, with 13 bases matching TRBD2. J gave up 6 bases and V 3 bases, and 8 bases lay outside the gene matches. CDR1 is SQVTM, CDR2 ANQGSEA, per germline. The CDR3 has 16 amino acids. The CDR3: CSVDGLAGVAANEQFF. DNA for the CDR3: TGCAGCGTTGACGGACTAGCGGGAGTTGCGGCCAATGAGCAGTTCTTC.

This clonotype was picked up a small number of times. This chain connects TRBV5-6 to TRBJ2-1; TRBD1 matches at 7 bases. Germline CDR1 is SGHDT and CDR2 is YYEEEE. CDR3 length: 16 amino acids. V gave up 4 bases and J gave up 10 bases; unmatched junction bases: 17. The CDR3 DNA reads TGTGCCAGCAGCGCTGGACAGGTTTCTATGGGTCGCGAGCAGTTCTTC. Amino acids: CASSAGQVSMGREQFF.

This clonotype was counted at least ten times. This rearrangement joins TRBV28 to TRBJ2-7; 8 bases map to TRBD2. The CDR3 spans 15 residues. Germline V gene sequence: CDR1 MDHEN, CDR2 SYDVKM. Trimming removed 2 bases from V and 0 bases from J; junction bases left unmatched: 3. CDR3 nucleotide sequence: TGTGCCAGCAGTTTAGCTAGCGGGCGCTCCTACGAGCAGTACTTC. Protein: CASSLASGRSYEQYF.

Notes on this clonotype: Just one base apart from a much larger clone, this may be a read error. This chain connects TRBV20-1 to TRBJ2-2; 9 bases are shared with TRBD2. The V segment lost 5 bases and the J segment 5 bases; nucleotides outside the gene matches: 9. CDR1 and CDR2 from the germline V gene are DFQATT and SNEGSKA (reference sequence). This CDR3 spans 15 amino acids. In DNA form, the CDR3 reads TGCAGTGCTGTACCCCCTAGCGGGAATACCGGGGAGCTGTTTTTT. It codes for CSAVPPSGNTGELFF.

This clonotype showed up many times. This sequence joins TRBV18 and TRBJ1-1, with D hard to call. The germline V gene encodes CDR1 KGHSH and CDR2 LQKENI. V lost 3 bases and J lost 1, with 9 bases in between. CDR3 length: 14 amino acids. CDR3 residues: CASSPNTQNTEAFF. As DNA, the CDR3 is TGTGCCAGCTCACCGAATACTCAGAACACTGAAGCTTTCTTT.

There are a few counts of this clonotype. The rearrangement joins TRBV5-6 to TRBJ1-4, with a tentative D call TRBD1 (6 bases). With 2 bases removed from V and 4 bases from J, the gap between germline ends came to 18 bases. The germline gives CDR1 SGHDT, CDR2 YYEEEE. The CDR3 has 17 amino acids. CDR3 in amino acids: CASSFRTEAGHNEKLFF. As DNA, the CDR3 is TGTGCCAGCAGCTTTCGGACAGAAGCAGGCCATAATGAAAAACTGTTTTTT.

A remark on this clonotype: A read error may explain this, as a much larger clone is one base away. J is TRBJ2-5 and V is TRBV20-1; either TRBD1 or TRBD2 may fit D (5 bases each). The CDR3 contains 14 residues. CDR1 DFQATT and CDR2 SNEGSKA come from the germline V gene (reference sequence). Here the CDR3 DNA reads TGCAGCCCCGGGACGGTGCTTTGCCAAGAGACCCAGTACTTC. It codes for CSPGTVLCQETQYF.

As regards this clonotype: Just one base apart from a much larger clone, this may be a read error. V gene TRBV7-2 combines with J gene TRBJ2-1; D tentatively fits TRBD1 or TRBD2 (5 bases each). The CDR3 is 14 amino acids. V was shortened by 5 bases and J by 4 bases, with 12 bases between the two germline ends. Germline CDR1 and CDR2: SGHTA and FQGNSA. The CDR3 coding sequence is TGTGCCAGCAGCCCGAGGGACCTTTACAATGAGCAGTTCTTC. Protein: CASSPRDLYNEQFF.

This clonotype occurred a few times. V and J are TRBV10-2 and TRBJ2-2; 7 bases are shared with TRBD2. Germline V gives CDR1 WSHSY, CDR2 SAAADI. Trimming at V came to 6 bases and at J to 5 bases, leaving 12 bases not matched to a gene. There are 16 residues in the CDR3. The CDR3, as DNA: TGCGCCAGCAGCGATTTGACGGGGGGAATAACCGGGGAGCTGTTTTTT. It specifies CASSDLTGGITGELFF.

This clonotype came up a few times. This chain joins TRBV5-1 and TRBJ2-7; no clear D. The ends were cut back, 0 bases at V and 3 bases at J, with 7 bases in the middle. The CDR3 consists of 13 residues. Germline V gene sequence: CDR1 SGHRS, CDR2 YFSETQ. CDR3 region: CASSLADNYEQYF. The CDR3 region has the DNA TGCGCCAGCAGCTTGGCAGACAACTACGAGCAGTACTTC.

The gene calls are TRBV5-5 and TRBJ2-2; 9 nucleotides align to TRBD1. V was pared by 3 bases and J by 4 bases, with 7 bases of the junction left unmatched. Germline CDR1 is SGHKS and CDR2 is YYEKEE (reference sequence). The CDR3 covers 16 residues. In DNA form, the CDR3 reads TGTGCCAGCAGCTCACACGGGACAGGGACCACCGGGGAGCTGTTTTTT. The encoded protein is CASSSHGTGTTGELFF.